This entry lists 13 T cell receptor beta chains sequenced from one sample in a study of blood T cell repertoires in COVID-19. Clones were sequenced by immunoSEQ multiplex PCR, and TCRdb holds only the in-frame ones, with some missing. Of 150,000 to 200,000 clones listed, more than 60% were seen once; the top ten hold around 8.1%. Input material: peripheral blood. These receptors all stem from a man aged 60 to 69 with acute or convalescent COVID-19.

The rearrangement links TRBV30 to TRBJ1-5, with unresolved D. The V gene's germline CDR1 is GTSNPN and CDR2 SVGIG (reference sequence). The length of the CDR3 is 14 residues. The V end lost 1 base, the J end lost 7 bases, and 14 bases lay between the germline ends. As DNA, the CDR3 is TGTGCCTGGAGTGCTAAGATGATCGGGCAGCCCCAGCATTTT. Translated: CAWSAKMIGQPQHF.

This chain joins TRBV7-9 and TRBJ1-1; perhaps TRBD1 as D (6 bases). Between the trimmed V and J ends, which lost 5 bases and 2 bases, there was a span of 18 bases. Germline lookup yields CDR1 SEHNR and CDR2 FQNEAQ (reference sequence). The CDR3 runs 16 residues. The CDR3 reads CASSLGSAGANTEAFF. The CDR3 DNA follows: TGTGCCAGCAGCCTAGGGTCGGCAGGGGCCAACACTGAAGCTTTCTTT.

This chain uses TRBV3-1 (or the pseudogene TRBV3-2) with TRBJ2-2; no firm D call. Trimming stripped 1 base from V and 7 bases from J, with 7 bases between. There are 13 residues in the CDR3. CDR1 is LGHDT, CDR2 YNNKEL, per germline (reference sequence). The CDR3 sequence is CASSQGHGGELFF. Here the CDR3 DNA reads TGTGCCAGCAGCCAAGGACATGGCGGGGAGCTGTTTTTT.

The rearrangement joins TRBV27 to TRBJ1-1; no clear D gene. The CDR3 runs to 16 residues. Trimming shortened V by 6 bases and J by 0 bases, and 17 bases separated the two germline ends. The germline CDR1 and CDR2 sequences are MNHEY and SMNVEV (reference sequence). DNA for the CDR3: TGTGCCAGCAGCCCCTTCCCCACGAGGGTGAACACTGAAGCTTTCTTT. Translation: CASSPFPTRVNTEAFF.

This chain joins TRBV4-3 and TRBJ2-5; TRBD1 matches 9 bases. This CDR3 region has 13 residues. The germline V gene has CDR1 LGHNA and CDR2 YSLEER. After removal of 3 bases from V and 5 bases from J, the junction contained 1 base not matched to a gene. The CDR3 loop reads CASSQTGGETQYF. For the CDR3, the DNA is TGCGCCAGCAGCCAGACAGGGGGGGAGACCCAGTACTTC.

The V and J genes are TRBV5-1 and TRBJ2-5, with 12 positions matching TRBD2. The length of the CDR3 is 16 residues. Germline-derived CDR1 and CDR2 are SGHRS and YFSETQ. The V segment lost 6 bases and the J segment 2 bases; nucleotides outside the gene matches: 8. The CDR3 bases are TGCGCCAGCACCCCGACTAGCGGGGGTCTTCAAGAGACCCAGTACTTC. Translated, it gives CASTPTSGGLQETQYF.

The chain recombines TRBV11-2 with TRBJ2-6, with 11 bases that match TRBD1. Germline V CDR1 and CDR2: SGHAT, FQNNGV. This CDR3 is built from 17 residues. J lost 3 bases, V lost 6 bases, and 7 bases had no gene match. CDR3 sequence reads: CASRSGQGAFGANVLTF. CDR3 in DNA: TGTGCCAGCAGAAGCGGACAGGGGGCTTTTGGGGCCAACGTCCTGACTTTC.

V usage is TRBV24-1 and J usage is TRBJ2-3; TRBD1 aligns across 10 bases. The CDR3 length is 16 residues. CDR1 is KGHDR and CDR2 is SFDVKD in the germline V gene. The ends lost 3 bases at V and 3 bases at J; junction bases unmatched: 5. CDR3 sequence: CATSDPRQGATDTQYF. Here the CDR3 DNA reads TGTGCCACCAGTGATCCCCGACAGGGGGCAACAGATACGCAGTATTTT.

V gene TRBV11-2 combines with J gene TRBJ2-7; D may be TRBD1 (6 bases). There are 13 residues in the CDR3. Germline CDR1 reads SGHAT; CDR2 reads FQNNGV. Trimming shortened V by 5 bases and J by 7 bases, and 15 bases separated the two germline ends. CDR3 sequence: CASSRQSGVEQYF. CDR3 in DNA: TGTGCCAGCAGCCGACAGTCAGGGGTGGAGCAGTACTTC.

The chain has TRBV5-1 and TRBJ2-1, with 10 positions matching TRBD2. V lost 0 bases, J lost 9 bases, and 15 bases stayed unmatched. There are 18 residues in the CDR3. Germline CDR1 SGHRS, CDR2 YFSETQ. The CDR3 DNA sequence: TGCGCCAGCAGCTTGGTACGAGCGGGGGGGCCTGTCCCCGGTGAGCAGTTCTTC. The encoded protein is CASSLVRAGGPVPGEQFF. Together with reference TRBV5-1 and TRBJ2-1, the CDR3 gives the full variable domain: KAGVTQTPRYLIKTRGQQVTLSCSPISGHRSVSWYQQTPGQGLQFLFEYFSETQRNKGNFPGRFSGRQFSNSRSEMNVSTLELGDSALYLCASSLVRAGGPVPGEQFFGPGTRLTVL.

The chain recombines TRBV10-1 with TRBJ2-2, with a possible D match to TRBD1 (6 bases). Trimming stripped 5 bases from V and 1 base from J, with 8 bases between. Germline loops: CDR1 WNHNN, CDR2 SYGVQD (reference sequence). The CDR3 is 14 residues long. This CDR3 reads CASSPTGNTGELFF. The CDR3 DNA reads TGCGCCAGCAGTCCGACAGGGAACACCGGGGAGCTGTTTTTT.

This chain uses TRBV19 with TRBJ2-1; D perhaps matches TRBD1 (5 bases). The germline V gene encodes CDR1 LNHDA and CDR2 SQIVND (reference sequence). This CDR3 has 17 residues. V was cut by 6 bases and J by 0 bases, with 18 bases left in between. The CDR3 is CASSSRRVLRSYNEQFF. CDR3 bases: TGTGCCAGTAGCAGCCGCAGGGTGCTCCGCTCCTACAATGAGCAGTTCTTC.

The chain is built from TRBV6-5 and TRBJ1-4; no firm D call. Looked up from germline, CDR1 is MNHEY and CDR2 is SVGAGI. The CDR3 sequence is 14 residues long. Trimming removed 4 bases at V and 0 bases at J, with 6 bases between. CDR3 residues: CASSSRATNEKLFF. CDR3 nucleotide sequence: TGTGCCAGCAGTTCGAGGGCAACTAATGAAAAACTGTTTTTT.